Included here is one TCR beta chain sequence, with context. Its antigen is not yet known. Per-base quality was not reported, and no clone a single base away is much larger than it. The sample belongs to a study of cytotoxic CD8 clonotypes in ibrutinib-treated CLL listed by TCRdb under 2021. Concerning the study at large: In this cohort, around 15 patients were treatment-naive and fewer than 13 were relapsed/refractory, while approximately 18 had unmutated IGHV. On average, each sample yielded around 250,000 productive templates and about 94,000 productive rearrangements. Cryopreserved peripheral blood mononuclear cells were obtained prior to treatment, at the time of response, and at either disease progression or sustained remission. Response samples were obtained after a median of around 11 months of treatment, with a range of about 6 to 40 months. Of the 86 people in the trial, around 25 had longitudinal samples available. Partial responses were observed in some 24 patients and complete responses in 2; after a median follow-up of around 68 months, remission was maintained in approximately 15 patients and progression was observed in around twelve.

For TCR beta library preparation, 1.5 to 2.5 micrograms of genomic DNA was extracted from cryopreserved PBMCs. High-throughput TCR beta sequencing was performed on longitudinal blood samples from CLL patients receiving ibrutinib monotherapy. The patients took part in an open-label, single-center phase 2 trial of ibrutinib monotherapy. The germline V gene specifies MNHNS as CDR1 and SASEGT as CDR2. The CDR3 spans 15 residues, from the cysteine through the phenylalanine. Only the CDR3 part of the read is kept: 45 bases, read in frame from the first base. V is cut by 7 bases and J by 0 bases, and the space between the germline ends is 15 bases. The goal of deep resolution MiSeq sequencing was a depth between 1 in 1 million and 1 in 200,000 T cells, and coverage averaged 10x per clonotype. The immunoSEQ hsTCRB Kit was used to generate TCR beta libraries. The paper's processing steps were these. The data were analyzed with ImmunoSEQ Analyzer and ImmunoSEQ Data Assistant, and V, D and J gene assignments followed IMGT definitions. Clonality, with values ranging from 0 to 1, was calculated as one minus the normalized Shannon entropy of productive rearrangement frequencies. Only overrepresented clonotypes making up at least 0.05% of each patient's repertoire were included in the public clonotype analysis. Some 14 age-matched healthy donor repertoires from immuneACCESS served as clonality controls. TCRdb's version of the immuneACCESS table is confined to in-frame rearrangements and falls short of the full clone set. An unresolved V gene accounts for under half of the shortfall where checked; the remainder is of unknown origin. V and J calls and clone size are copied from that table; D and trimming were computed from the DNA. The sample has over 20,000 clones on record, roughly four fifths of them singletons. The ten largest clonotypes hold about 7.2% of the sample.

Results the study describes overall, beyond this receptor: Public clonotypes were rare and either shrank or stayed stable during treatment, and the rise in clonality at ibrutinib response reflected expansion of private clonotypes. Lymph node repertoires were not examined, and the timing of sampling was not matched between patients in sustained remission and those whose disease progressed. At ibrutinib response clonality went up, during sustained remission it held steady, and at progression it dropped back toward baseline. Baseline clonality was found to be higher than that of age-matched healthy donors and was strongly correlated with circulating CD8+ T-cell counts.

This receptor chain uses TRBV6-1 and TRBJ1-1; the D gene remains uncertain. The receptor's source is a human donor with chronic lymphocytic leukemia. The sequenced sample was PBMCs, obtained before ibrutinib treatment. The sequenced DNA is TGTGCCAGCACCCAAGGAAGGAGCATGAACACTGAAGCTTTCTTT. Its protein product is CASTQGRSMNTEAFF.